A selection of T cell receptor beta chains follows, all from one sample in a study of technical replicates of blood from four donors. Produced via immunoSEQ multiplex PCR; TCRdb's table is partial and in-frame only. The table lists about 93,000 clones, 95% of them singletons, with roughly 0.28% in the top ten. The sample comprised T cells isolated from PBMCs. All receptors come from a human donor in good health. Each CDR3 is given with its conserved first and last residue. The D gene is left open where the match is weak. Size tells how often a clone was seen (once, few, many) or the class of an expanded clone, and some rows leave it out.

>NA|TRBV19|TRBJ1-2|NA|13
CASRHSRDYGYTF
TGTGCCAGTCGTCACTCGCGGGACTATGGCTACACCTTC
>TRBD1|TRBV28|TRBJ2-3|NA|19
CASSPHGTRDRNRADTQYF
TGTGCCAGCAGCCCCCATGGGACGAGGGACAGAAACCGGGCAGATACGCAGTATTTT
>TRBD2|TRBV18|TRBJ2-5|NA|17
CASSLIRTSGSTETQYF
TGTGCCAGCTCACTGATACGGACTAGCGGGAGTACAGAGACCCAGTACTTC
>NA|TRBV6-6|TRBJ2-3|NA|13
CASSSLNTDTQYF
TGTGCCAGCAGTTCCCTTAACACAGATACGCAGTATTTT
>NA|TRBV27|TRBJ1-2|NA|18
CASSLAWSGTPTVHGYTF
TGTGCCAGCAGTTTAGCTTGGAGCGGGACGCCCACGGTGCATGGCTACACCTTC
>NA|TRBV19|TRBJ2-5|NA|19
CASSILTSRGAEVGETQYF
TGTGCCAGTAGTATTCTTACCTCCAGGGGCGCTGAGGTGGGAGAGACCCAGTACTTC
>NA|TRBV28|TRBJ2-6|once|15
CASSLSLSGANVLTF
TGTGCCAGCAGTTTATCGCTATCTGGGGCCAACGTCCTGACTTTC
>TRBD1|TRBV2|TRBJ1-1|few|13
CASSTGRNTEAFF
TGTGCCAGCTCGACAGGGAGGAACACTGAAGCTTTCTTT
>NA|TRBV4-1|TRBJ2-4|NA|14
CASSQPGGLDIQYF
TGCGCCAGCAGCCAACCAGGGGGGTTGGACATTCAGTACTTC
>NA|TRBV7-3|TRBJ1-1|NA|13
CASSWTAGTEAFF
TGTGCCAGCAGCTGGACGGCGGGCACTGAAGCTTTCTTT
>NA|TRBV2|TRBJ1-1|NA|15
CASSGARDMNTEAFF
TGTGCCAGCAGTGGGGCTAGGGACATGAACACTGAAGCTTTCTTT
>TRBD1|TRBV7-9|TRBJ2-7|NA|17
CASRALGTGSKVHEQYF
TGTGCCAGCAGAGCGCTAGGGACAGGGAGTAAGGTCCACGAGCAGTACTTC
>TRBD2|TRBV28|TRBJ2-2|NA|14
CASRLAANTGELFF
TGTGCCAGCAGGCTAGCGGCGAACACCGGGGAGCTGTTTTTT
>TRBD1|TRBV2|TRBJ2-6|NA|15
CASMTGQPGANVLTF
TGTGCCAGCATGACGGGACAGCCTGGGGCCAACGTCCTGACTTTC
>TRBD1|TRBV28|TRBJ1-4|NA|19
CASSFYYPGGVSTNEKLFF
TGTGCCAGCAGTTTCTACTACCCAGGGGGCGTATCGACTAATGAAAAACTGTTTTTT
>TRBD2|TRBV5-4|TRBJ2-7|NA|16
CASSLPSSGRVYEQYF
TGTGCCAGCAGCCTCCCGTCTAGCGGGAGGGTATACGAGCAGTACTTC
>NA|TRBV5-1|TRBJ1-5|once|15
CASSPGMGSNQPQHF
TGCGCCAGCAGCCCGGGGATGGGAAGCAATCAGCCCCAGCATTTT
>NA|TRBV27|TRBJ2-3|NA|14
CASSLTGFLDTQYF
TGTGCCAGCAGCCTCACAGGGTTCCTGGATACGCAGTATTTT
>NA|TRBV2|TRBJ1-1|NA|17
CASSRDGFMGGNTEAFF
TGTGCCAGCAGTCGGGACGGGTTTATGGGGGGGAACACTGAAGCTTTCTTT
>TRBD1|TRBV19|TRBJ1-1|NA|14
CASSLSRGPTEAFF
TGTGCCAGTAGTCTGTCTAGGGGGCCTACTGAAGCTTTCTTT
>TRBD1|TRBV10-3|TRBJ2-7|NA|14
CAISEVRGQHEQYF
TGTGCCATCAGTGAAGTCAGGGGGCAGCACGAGCAGTACTTC
>NA|TRBV7-6|TRBJ2-5|NA|14
CASSFQSGQETQYF
TGTGCCAGCAGCTTCCAATCGGGGCAAGAGACCCAGTACTTC
>TRBD2|TRBV6-5|TRBJ2-1|NA|16
CASSFGLAGGGNEQFF
TGTGCCAGCAGTTTCGGACTAGCGGGGGGAGGGAATGAGCAGTTCTTC
>NA|TRBV5-6|TRBJ1-2|NA|13
CASSLERSYGYTF
TGTGCCAGCAGCTTGGAGAGGTCCTATGGCTACACCTTC
>TRBD1|TRBV4-2|TRBJ2-7|NA|16
CASSQELGTGRNEQYF
TGTGCCAGCAGCCAAGAATTAGGGACAGGGAGGAACGAGCAGTACTTC
>TRBD1|TRBV14|TRBJ2-3|NA|16
CASSTWTGDNTDTQYF
TGTGCCAGCAGCACCTGGACAGGCGACAACACAGATACGCAGTATTTT
>NA|TRBV14|TRBJ1-1|NA|13
CASSQDRGTEAFF
TGTGCCAGCAGCCAAGATCGAGGAACTGAAGCTTTCTTT
>NA|TRBV7-2|TRBJ2-7|NA|17
CASSLIPPGGGDHEQYF
TGTGCCAGCAGTTTGATACCCCCGGGAGGGGGCGACCACGAGCAGTACTTC
>TRBD1|TRBV6-5|TRBJ2-5|NA|14
CASSPDRVTETQYF
TGTGCCAGCAGCCCTGACAGGGTAACAGAGACCCAGTACTTC
>NA|TRBV4-1|TRBJ2-1|once|16
CASSQGFGSSYNEQFF
TGCGCCAGCAGCCAAGGGTTCGGGAGCTCCTACAATGAGCAGTTCTTC
>TRBD2|TRBV27|TRBJ2-3|NA|14
CAIVLGGFLDTQYF
TGTGCCATAGTACTCGGGGGGTTCTTGGATACGCAGTATTTT
>NA|TRBV30|TRBJ1-1|NA|13
CASGTLKTLGAFF
TGTGCCTCTGGGACACTAAAAACCTTGGGAGCTTTCTTT
>NA|TRBV28|TRBJ2-2|NA|15
CASSLSAGGTGELFF
TGTGCCAGCAGTTTAAGCGCGGGCGGCACCGGGGAGCTGTTTTTT
>TRBD1|TRBV7-9|TRBJ1-6|NA|14
CASSSDRANSPLHF
TGTGCCAGCAGCTCAGACAGGGCGAATTCACCCCTCCACTTT
>TRBD2|TRBV6-4|TRBJ2-1|NA|15
CASSRLAGGYNEQFF
TGTGCCAGCAGTAGACTAGCGGGAGGATACAATGAGCAGTTCTTC
>NA|TRBV5-1|TRBJ1-1|NA|12
CASGRENTEAFF
TGCGCCAGTGGACGGGAGAACACTGAAGCTTTCTTT
>TRBD1|TRBV4-2|TRBJ1-1|NA|15
CASSREQGADTEAFF
TGTGCCAGCAGCCGAGAACAGGGGGCCGACACTGAAGCTTTCTTT
>NA|TRBV4-1|TRBJ2-3|NA|18
CASSQEGRGGGFADTQYF
TGCGCCAGCAGCCAAGAGGGAAGGGGAGGGGGTTTTGCAGATACGCAGTATTTT
>NA|TRBV5-6|TRBJ2-1|NA|18
CASSLFLGGTAEDNEQFF
TGTGCCAGCAGCTTGTTTTTAGGCGGGACAGCGGAGGACAATGAGCAGTTCTTC
>NA|TRBV19|TRBJ1-1|NA|13
CASSTEVNTEAFF
TGTGCCAGTAGTACCGAGGTGAACACTGAAGCTTTCTTT
>TRBD1|TRBV5-1|TRBJ1-4|once|15
CASSLRTGVYEKLFF
TGCGCCAGCAGCTTAAGAACAGGGGTCTATGAAAAACTGTTTTTT
>TRBD1|TRBV7-8|TRBJ2-1|NA|13
CASSQDRGNEQFF
TGTGCCAGCAGCCAAGACAGGGGCAATGAGCAGTTCTTC
>TRBD1|TRBV4-1|TRBJ1-2|NA|16
CASSQNPGTANYGYTF
TGCGCCAGCAGCCAGAACCCCGGGACAGCTAACTATGGCTACACCTTC
>NA|TRBV4-1|TRBJ2-1|NA|17
CASSQVGYWQGTNEQFF
TGCGCCAGCAGCCAAGTGGGTTATTGGCAGGGGACCAATGAGCAGTTCTTC
>NA|TRBV4-1|TRBJ2-2|NA|16
CASSLTDTGNTGELFF
TGCGCCAGCAGCCTAACTGATACAGGGAACACCGGGGAGCTGTTTTTT
>TRBD1|TRBV18|TRBJ2-1|NA|15
CASSLRQGTYNEQFF
TGTGCCAGCTCATTACGACAGGGGACCTACAATGAGCAGTTCTTC
>NA|TRBV4-2|TRBJ1-6|NA|15
CASSQLSSYNSPLHF
TGTGCCAGCAGCCAATTGAGCTCCTATAATTCACCCCTCCACTTT
>NA|TRBV29-1|TRBJ1-1|NA|12
CSVSQGTTEAFF
TGCAGCGTCTCTCAGGGGACCACTGAAGCTTTCTTT
>TRBD1|TRBV2|TRBJ2-4|NA|18
CASRVGTGKSLAKNIQYF
TGTGCCAGCAGAGTGGGGACAGGGAAAAGTCTAGCCAAAAACATTCAGTACTTC
>TRBD2|TRBV18|TRBJ2-3|NA|15
CASSPTLAGTDTQYF
TGTGCCAGCTCACCAACACTAGCGGGGACAGATACGCAGTATTTT
>TRBD2|TRBV5-4|TRBJ2-1|once|14
CASSLESGSNEQFF
TGTGCCAGCAGCTTGGAGAGCGGGAGCAATGAGCAGTTCTTC
>TRBD1|TRBV6-1|TRBJ1-3|NA|15
CASSVGQGSGNTIYF
TGTGCCAGCAGTGTTGGACAGGGCTCTGGAAACACCATATATTTT
>NA|TRBV6-5|TRBJ1-1|NA|15
CASSYSSVLNTEAFF
TGTGCCAGCAGTTACTCTAGTGTCCTTAACACTGAAGCTTTCTTT